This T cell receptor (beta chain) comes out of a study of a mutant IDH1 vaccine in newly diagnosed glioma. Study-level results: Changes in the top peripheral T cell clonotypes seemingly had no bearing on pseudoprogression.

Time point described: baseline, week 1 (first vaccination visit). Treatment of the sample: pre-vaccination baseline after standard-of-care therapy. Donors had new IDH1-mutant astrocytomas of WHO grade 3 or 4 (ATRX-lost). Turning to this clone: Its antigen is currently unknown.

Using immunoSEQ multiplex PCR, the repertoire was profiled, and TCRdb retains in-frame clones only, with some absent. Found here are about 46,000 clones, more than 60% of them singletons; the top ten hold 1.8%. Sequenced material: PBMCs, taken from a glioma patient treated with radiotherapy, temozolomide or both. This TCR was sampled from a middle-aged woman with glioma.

The CDR3 sequence is CAWSEISGTRRDTQYF. DNA of the CDR3: TGTGCCTGGAGTGAGATATCCGGGACTAGGAGGGATACGCAGTATTTT. The chain is built from TRBV30 and TRBJ2-3; 8 positions match TRBD2. Losses at the gene ends were 1 base for V and 6 bases for J; bases not matched to a gene: 12. The CDR3 extends over 16 amino acids. The V gene's germline CDR1 is GTSNPN and CDR2 SVGIG (reference sequence).